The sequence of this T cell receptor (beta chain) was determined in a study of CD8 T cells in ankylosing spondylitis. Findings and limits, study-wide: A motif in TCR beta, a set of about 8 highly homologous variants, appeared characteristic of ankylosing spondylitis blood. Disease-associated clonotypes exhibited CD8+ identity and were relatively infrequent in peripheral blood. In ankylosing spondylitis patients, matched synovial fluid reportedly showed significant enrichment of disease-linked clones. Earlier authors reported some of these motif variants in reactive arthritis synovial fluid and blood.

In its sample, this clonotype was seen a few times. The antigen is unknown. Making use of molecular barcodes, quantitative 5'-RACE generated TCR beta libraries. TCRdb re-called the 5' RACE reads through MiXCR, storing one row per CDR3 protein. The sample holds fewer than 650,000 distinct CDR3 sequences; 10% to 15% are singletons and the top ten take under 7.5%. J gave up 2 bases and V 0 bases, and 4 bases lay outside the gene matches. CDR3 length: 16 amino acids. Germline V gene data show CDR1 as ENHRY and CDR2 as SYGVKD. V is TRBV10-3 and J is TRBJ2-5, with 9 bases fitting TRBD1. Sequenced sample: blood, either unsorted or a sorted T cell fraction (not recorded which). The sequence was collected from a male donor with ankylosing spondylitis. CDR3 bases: TGTGCCATCAGTGAGTCGAAGGGGACAGGGCAAGAGACCCAGTACTTC. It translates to CAISESKGTGQETQYF.